Sequencing of this T cell receptor beta chain was carried out in a study of blood T cell repertoires in COVID-19. The repertoire was sequenced with immunoSEQ multiplex PCR; TCRdb's copy has only in-frame clones and lacks some. The table lists about 120,000 clones, less than 85% of them singletons. CDR1 is SGHAT, CDR2 FQNNGV, per germline. Trimming pared 0 bases from V and 4 bases from J, leaving 9 bases between. The CDR3 extends over 14 amino acids. The chain combines TRBV11-2 with TRBJ1-2; tentative D call: TRBD1 (5 bases). The sample comprised peripheral blood. This clonotype was obtained from a woman older than 75 with acute or convalescent COVID-19. The CDR3 sequence: CASSLDGGGYGYTF. The CDR3 DNA follows: TGTGCCAGCAGCTTAGATGGGGGAGGCTATGGCTACACCTTC.